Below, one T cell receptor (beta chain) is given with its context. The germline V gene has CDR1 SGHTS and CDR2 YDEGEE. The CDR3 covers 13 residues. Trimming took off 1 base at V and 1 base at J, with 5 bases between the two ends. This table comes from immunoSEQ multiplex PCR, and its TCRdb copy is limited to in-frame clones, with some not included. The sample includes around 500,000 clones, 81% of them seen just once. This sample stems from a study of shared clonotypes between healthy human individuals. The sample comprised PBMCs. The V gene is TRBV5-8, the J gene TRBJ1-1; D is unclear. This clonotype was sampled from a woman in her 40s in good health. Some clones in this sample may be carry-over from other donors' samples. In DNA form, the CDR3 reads TGTGCCAGCAGCTTGAGCAAGAACACTGAAGCTTTCTTT. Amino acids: CASSLSKNTEAFF.